This T cell receptor (beta chain) was profiled in a study of OX40 agonist ivuxolimab in advanced cancers. On the study more broadly: A history of anti-PD-1, anti-PD-L1 or anti-CTLA-4 therapy was acceptable, and about 37% had some.

General study points: Compared with CD4+, CD8+ T cells on average had more expanded clones.

This table comes from immunoSEQ multiplex PCR, and its TCRdb copy is limited to in-frame clones, with some not included. This sample has approximately 76,000 clones, with approximately 85% found just once. Patients with a history of autoimmune disease or on systemic immunosuppression were excluded. CDR1 is SGHRS, CDR2 YFSETQ, per germline. V lost 4 bases to trimming and J lost 3 bases, with 10 bases between them. The CDR3 consists of 14 residues. Points on this clone: Its antigen remains unknown.

The sample in question was CD4+ or CD8+ T cells sorted from blood, obtained in a trial of the OX40 agonist ivuxolimab. The origin of this receptor is an adult with an advanced solid tumor such as melanoma, head and neck, liver or kidney cancer. The V call is TRBV5-1, the J call TRBJ1-4; tentatively, D is TRBD1 (5 bases). The CDR3 here is CASSRDLSNEKLFF. The CDR3 DNA follows: TGCGCCAGCAGCCGGGACCTCTCTAATGAAAAACTGTTTTTT.